This TCR beta chain derives from a study of blood T cell repertoires in COVID-19. Study details: COVID-19 samples from acute and convalescent phases originated in the United States, Italy and Spain.

Repertoires were generated with immunoSEQ multiplex PCR, while TCRdb's copy carries only in-frame clones and drops some. This table holds about 270,000 clones, roughly 84% found once. V gave up 6 bases and J gave up 0 bases, with 12 bases separating them. Germline assignment: CDR1 MDHEN and CDR2 SYDVKM. CDR3 size: 16 residues. The TCR was taken from a woman in her late teens or twenties with acute or convalescent COVID-19. The J gene is TRBJ1-6, the V gene TRBV28; D may be TRBD1 (5 bases). Sequenced material: peripheral blood. As DNA, the CDR3 is TGTGCCAGCAGGGTCGACAGCGACTCCTATAATTCACCCCTCCACTTT. It yields the protein CASRVDSDSYNSPLHF.